This T cell receptor (beta chain) was sequenced for a study of blood T cell repertoires in COVID-19. Background on the study: Spain, Italy and the United States supplied samples that represented acute and convalescent COVID-19. PBMCs, B-cell-depleted T cells, or T cells were the source of the cDNA or gDNA that made up the material.

V was trimmed by 6 bases and J by 12 bases, leaving 21 bases between them. Germline V gives CDR1 SNHLY, CDR2 FYNNEI. The CDR3 has 15 amino acids. Under the authors' procedure: The authors estimated nucleated cell counts from reference gene primer amplification. The repertoire was sequenced with immunoSEQ multiplex PCR; TCRdb's copy has only in-frame clones and lacks some. V, J and clone size are taken as reported in that table, and D and trimming were inferred from the DNA itself. The sample holds roughly 670,000 clones; 85% to 90% are singletons and the top ten take roughly 0.25%. Sequencing input: peripheral blood. This TCR was sampled from a woman aged 18 to 35 with acute or convalescent COVID-19. This sequence joins TRBV2 and TRBJ1-6, with D possibly matching TRBD1 (6 bases). The CDR3 bases are TGTGCCAGCAGGGAACAGGGTACCAGGGTGGGACCCCTCCACTTT. Translating gives CASREQGTRVGPLHF.